These T cell receptor beta chains were read from a single sample in a study of identical twins. In TCRdb, the 5' RACE reads were re-called with MiXCR into one record per CDR3 protein. Among 600,000 to 800,000 distinct CDR3 sequences, less than 25% were seen once, and the ten largest hold around 4.5%. This same sample was also taken into another study, of T cells expressing NK-cell markers.

Source material: PBMCs. These receptor sequences come from a woman between 18 and 30 years old in good health. Each CDR3 is given with its conserved first and last residue. A D gene is named only where the DNA matches it firmly. Only some rows state a clone size, as once, few, many or a class for expanded clones.

J gene: TRBJ1-2; CDR3 length: 16; D gene: .; V gene: TRBV3-1; clone size: .; CDR3 protein: CASSPLGAGSNYGYTF; CDR3 DNA: TGTGCCAGCAGCCCGCTGGGGGCAGGCTCTAACTATGGCTACACCTTC
J gene: TRBJ1-4; CDR3 length: 12; D gene: .; V gene: TRBV12-3/TRBV12-4; clone size: .; CDR3 protein: CASSLGEGKLFF; CDR3 DNA: TGTGCCAGCAGTTTGGGGGAAGGAAAACTGTTTTTT
J gene: TRBJ2-3; CDR3 length: 13; D gene: .; V gene: TRBV20-1; clone size: .; CDR3 protein: CSASEGPGDTQYF; CDR3 DNA: TGCAGTGCTAGTGAGGGGCCCGGGGATACGCAGTATTTT
J gene: TRBJ1-1; CDR3 length: 13; D gene: .; V gene: TRBV10-3; clone size: .; CDR3 protein: CATLQNLNTEAFF; CDR3 DNA: TGTGCCACCTTACAGAATCTGAACACTGAAGCTTTCTTT
J gene: TRBJ1-2; CDR3 length: 15; D gene: .; V gene: TRBV3-1; clone size: few; CDR3 protein: CASSQGREGVNGYTF; CDR3 DNA: TGTGCCAGCAGCCAAGGGCGAGAGGGAGTGAATGGCTACACCTTC
J gene: TRBJ2-7; CDR3 length: 14; D gene: .; V gene: TRBV7-2; clone size: few; CDR3 protein: CASRPREMFYEQYF; CDR3 DNA: TGTGCCAGCAGGCCTCGGGAGATGTTCTACGAGCAGTACTTC
J gene: TRBJ2-5; CDR3 length: 12; D gene: .; V gene: TRBV10-3; clone size: few; CDR3 protein: CASASPGETQYF; CDR3 DNA: TGTGCCTCCGCGTCACCCGGAGAGACCCAGTACTTC
J gene: TRBJ1-1; CDR3 length: 15; D gene: .; V gene: TRBV5-5; clone size: few; CDR3 protein: CASSLTDRLNTEAFF; CDR3 DNA: TGTGCCAGCAGCTTGACGGACAGATTGAACACTGAAGCTTTCTTT
J gene: TRBJ2-3; CDR3 length: 14; D gene: TRBD1; V gene: TRBV5-1; clone size: few; CDR3 protein: CASSTTGISDTQYF; CDR3 DNA: TGCGCCAGCAGCACGACAGGGATTTCGGATACGCAGTATTTT
J gene: TRBJ1-2; CDR3 length: 14; D gene: .; V gene: TRBV6-1; clone size: few; CDR3 protein: CASTKWGLSYGYTF; CDR3 DNA: TGTGCCAGCACTAAATGGGGACTGAGCTATGGCTACACCTTC
J gene: TRBJ2-5; CDR3 length: 16; D gene: .; V gene: TRBV6-5; clone size: few; CDR3 protein: CASSYKGGPYQETQYF; CDR3 DNA: TGTGCCAGCAGTTACAAGGGGGGGCCCTATCAAGAGACCCAGTACTTC
J gene: TRBJ2-7; CDR3 length: 14; D gene: TRBD2; V gene: TRBV5-1; clone size: few; CDR3 protein: CASSLAGYSYEQYF; CDR3 DNA: TGTGCCAGCAGTTTAGCGGGTTACTCCTACGAGCAGTACTTC
J gene: TRBJ2-1; CDR3 length: 15; D gene: .; V gene: TRBV27; clone size: .; CDR3 protein: CASSPDYTSSNEQFF; CDR3 DNA: TGTGCCAGCAGCCCAGATTATACTAGCTCCAATGAGCAGTTCTTC
J gene: TRBJ1-2; CDR3 length: 14; D gene: .; V gene: TRBV15; clone size: many; CDR3 protein: CATSGARGPYGYTF; CDR3 DNA: TGTGCCACCAGCGGCGCCCGCGGACCCTATGGCTACACCTTC
J gene: TRBJ2-7; CDR3 length: 15; D gene: .; V gene: TRBV3-1; clone size: .; CDR3 protein: CASSPMAGTFYEQYF; CDR3 DNA: TGTGCCAGCAGCCCTATGGCCGGGACTTTCTACGAGCAGTACTTC
J gene: TRBJ2-7; CDR3 length: 16; D gene: TRBD2; V gene: TRBV6-2/TRBV6-3; clone size: .; CDR3 protein: CASSYSGLAGENEQYF; CDR3 DNA: TGTGCCAGCAGTTACTCCGGACTAGCGGGAGAGAACGAGCAGTACTTC
J gene: TRBJ2-7; CDR3 length: 11; D gene: .; V gene: TRBV25-1; clone size: .; CDR3 protein: CASTVNYEQYF; CDR3 DNA: TGTGCCAGCACTGTGAACTACGAGCAGTACTTC
J gene: TRBJ1-1; CDR3 length: 11; D gene: .; V gene: TRBV7-2; clone size: many; CDR3 protein: CASSPAYEAFF; CDR3 DNA: TGTGCCAGCAGCCCCGCCTATGAAGCTTTCTTT
J gene: TRBJ2-6; CDR3 length: 19; D gene: .; V gene: TRBV24-1; clone size: .; CDR3 protein: CATSDLHAARISGANVLTF; CDR3 DNA: TGTGCCACCAGTGATTTGCACGCGGCGCGGATCTCTGGGGCCAACGTCCTGACTTTC
J gene: TRBJ2-3; CDR3 length: 13; D gene: TRBD2; V gene: TRBV12-3/TRBV12-4; clone size: many; CDR3 protein: CASSLRGGDTQYF; CDR3 DNA: TGTGCCAGCAGTTTACGGGGGGGGGATACGCAGTATTTT
J gene: TRBJ1-1; CDR3 length: 14; D gene: .; V gene: TRBV20-1; clone size: many; CDR3 protein: CSARGSLSDTEAFF; CDR3 DNA: TGCAGTGCTAGGGGATCGCTTTCGGACACTGAAGCTTTCTTT
J gene: TRBJ2-1; CDR3 length: 16; D gene: TRBD2; V gene: TRBV12-3/TRBV12-4; clone size: few; CDR3 protein: CASRARGAGGLNEQFF; CDR3 DNA: TGTGCCAGCAGAGCTCGTGGAGCGGGAGGATTGAATGAGCAGTTCTTC
J gene: TRBJ2-3; CDR3 length: 18; D gene: TRBD2; V gene: TRBV20-1; clone size: .; CDR3 protein: CSASHTVWRGGAADTQYF; CDR3 DNA: TGCAGTGCTAGCCACACCGTGTGGCGGGGGGGCGCAGCAGATACGCAGTATTTT
J gene: TRBJ2-7; CDR3 length: 14; D gene: .; V gene: TRBV6-1; clone size: .; CDR3 protein: CASSRLGLALEQYF; CDR3 DNA: TGTGCCAGCAGTCGACTGGGGCTAGCCCTCGAGCAGTACTTC
J gene: TRBJ2-7; CDR3 length: 13; D gene: TRBD1; V gene: TRBV29-1; clone size: many; CDR3 protein: CSVETGGNYEQYF; CDR3 DNA: TGCAGCGTTGAAACAGGGGGCAATTACGAGCAGTACTTC
J gene: TRBJ2-1; CDR3 length: 15; D gene: TRBD2; V gene: TRBV7-9; clone size: .; CDR3 protein: CASSLGSGRVYEQFF; CDR3 DNA: TGTGCCAGCAGCTTAGGTAGCGGGAGGGTATATGAGCAGTTCTTC
J gene: TRBJ2-3; CDR3 length: 14; D gene: .; V gene: TRBV10-3; clone size: many; CDR3 protein: CAISDQSASDTQYF; CDR3 DNA: TGTGCCATCAGTGACCAGTCAGCTTCAGATACGCAGTATTTT
J gene: TRBJ2-2; CDR3 length: 15; D gene: .; V gene: TRBV5-1; clone size: .; CDR3 protein: CASSPARKNTGELFF; CDR3 DNA: TGCGCCAGCAGCCCTGCTAGGAAGAACACCGGGGAGCTGTTTTTT
J gene: TRBJ2-1; CDR3 length: 16; D gene: .; V gene: TRBV6-2/TRBV6-3; clone size: .; CDR3 protein: CASSYRGRDSYNEQFF; CDR3 DNA: TGTGCCAGCAGTTACAGGGGGCGGGACTCCTACAATGAGCAGTTCTTC
J gene: TRBJ2-7; CDR3 length: 15; D gene: TRBD1; V gene: TRBV15; clone size: few; CDR3 protein: CATSRAGTGGYEQYF; CDR3 DNA: TGTGCCACCAGCAGAGCCGGGACAGGAGGCTACGAGCAGTACTTC
J gene: TRBJ1-1; CDR3 length: 14; D gene: .; V gene: TRBV12-3/TRBV12-4; clone size: .; CDR3 protein: CASSRRVMNTEAFF; CDR3 DNA: TGTGCCAGCAGTCGGAGGGTCATGAACACTGAAGCTTTCTTT
J gene: TRBJ2-4; CDR3 length: 16; D gene: .; V gene: TRBV6-5; clone size: few; CDR3 protein: CASSHRAQLAKNIQYF; CDR3 DNA: TGTGCCAGCAGTCACCGGGCCCAACTAGCCAAAAACATTCAGTACTTC
J gene: TRBJ2-1; CDR3 length: 14; D gene: .; V gene: TRBV5-1; clone size: many; CDR3 protein: CASSLGQSYNEQFF; CDR3 DNA: TGTGCCAGCAGCCTTGGACAGTCGTACAATGAGCAGTTCTTC
J gene: TRBJ2-7; CDR3 length: 17; D gene: .; V gene: TRBV11-2; clone size: many; CDR3 protein: CASSSIGGNRSSYEQYF; CDR3 DNA: TGTGCCAGCAGCTCCATTGGAGGCAATCGGAGCTCCTACGAGCAGTACTTC
J gene: TRBJ2-5; CDR3 length: 13; D gene: TRBD2; V gene: TRBV20-1; clone size: .; CDR3 protein: CSARGLAGADKYF; CDR3 DNA: TGCAGTGCTAGAGGACTAGCGGGGGCGGACAAGTACTTC
J gene: TRBJ2-7; CDR3 length: 15; D gene: .; V gene: TRBV4-1; clone size: .; CDR3 protein: CASSQPQGRWYEQYF; CDR3 DNA: TGCGCCAGCAGCCAACCACAGGGAAGGTGGTACGAGCAGTACTTC
J gene: TRBJ2-1; CDR3 length: 15; D gene: TRBD2; V gene: TRBV20-1; clone size: few; CDR3 protein: CSAPSGREGLYEQFF; CDR3 DNA: TGCAGTGCTCCCAGTGGACGGGAGGGCCTTTATGAGCAGTTCTTC
J gene: TRBJ2-1; CDR3 length: 11; D gene: .; V gene: TRBV29-1; clone size: few; CDR3 protein: CSVAGYNEQFF; CDR3 DNA: TGCAGCGTTGCGGGGTACAATGAGCAGTTCTTC
J gene: TRBJ1-6; CDR3 length: 15; D gene: .; V gene: TRBV9; clone size: once; CDR3 protein: CASSVGGQNNSPLHF; CDR3 DNA: TGTGCCAGCAGCGTAGGGGGACAAAATAATTCACCCCTCCACTTT
J gene: TRBJ2-1; CDR3 length: 13; D gene: .; V gene: TRBV20-1; clone size: few; CDR3 protein: CSARELDYNEQFF; CDR3 DNA: TGCAGTGCTAGGGAACTCGATTACAATGAGCAGTTCTTC
J gene: TRBJ2-7; CDR3 length: 13; D gene: .; V gene: TRBV28; clone size: .; CDR3 protein: CASSGGGIYEQYF; CDR3 DNA: TGTGCCAGCTCAGGTGGCGGGATCTACGAGCAGTACTTC
J gene: TRBJ2-3; CDR3 length: 14; D gene: .; V gene: TRBV30; clone size: few; CDR3 protein: CAWRGEGKIRSQYF; CDR3 DNA: TGTGCCTGGAGGGGAGAGGGGAAGATACGCTCGCAGTATTTT
J gene: TRBJ2-1; CDR3 length: 12; D gene: .; V gene: TRBV4-2; clone size: many; CDR3 protein: CASSQEGPKQFF; CDR3 DNA: TGTGCCAGCAGCCAAGAAGGCCCAAAGCAGTTCTTC
J gene: TRBJ2-7; CDR3 length: 14; D gene: TRBD2; V gene: TRBV12-3/TRBV12-4; clone size: .; CDR3 protein: CASTISSGTYEQYF; CDR3 DNA: TGTGCCAGCACGATTTCTAGCGGAACCTACGAGCAGTACTTC
J gene: TRBJ2-7; CDR3 length: 17; D gene: TRBD2; V gene: TRBV10-3; clone size: few; CDR3 protein: CAISESIAGQSSYEQYF; CDR3 DNA: TGTGCCATCAGTGAGTCGATAGCGGGCCAGAGCTCCTACGAGCAGTACTTC
J gene: TRBJ1-2; CDR3 length: 12; D gene: .; V gene: TRBV6-6; clone size: few; CDR3 protein: CAMSDSSYGYTF; CDR3 DNA: TGTGCCATGTCGGACAGTTCCTATGGCTACACCTTC
J gene: TRBJ2-1; CDR3 length: 14; D gene: .; V gene: TRBV7-2; clone size: .; CDR3 protein: CASSLNPPYNEQFF; CDR3 DNA: TGTGCCAGCAGCTTGAATCCCCCCTACAATGAGCAGTTCTTC
J gene: TRBJ1-5; CDR3 length: 15; D gene: .; V gene: TRBV10-3; clone size: .; CDR3 protein: CAISEGGLGNQPQHF; CDR3 DNA: TGTGCCATCAGTGAGGGGGGCCTAGGCAATCAGCCCCAGCATTTT
J gene: TRBJ2-6; CDR3 length: 16; D gene: .; V gene: TRBV12-3/TRBV12-4; clone size: few; CDR3 protein: CASSFVRGAGANVLTF; CDR3 DNA: TGTGCCAGCAGCTTCGTGAGAGGGGCTGGGGCCAACGTCCTGACTTTC